Presented here are 30 T cell receptor beta chains from one specimen sequenced in a study of blood T cell repertoires in COVID-19. Sequencing used immunoSEQ multiplex PCR; TCRdb keeps in-frame clones, though not all of them. This table holds about 480,000 clones, approximately 87% found once. Sequenced input: PBMCs or T cells enriched from blood (not recorded which). These receptor sequences come from a woman between 40 and 55 years old who had recovered from COVID-19.

The chain has TRBV7-9 and TRBJ1-1; D gene unclear. Germline values: CDR1 SEHNR, CDR2 FQNEAQ (reference sequence). V shed 1 base and J shed 1 base, with 10 bases lying between them. The CDR3 extends over 15 amino acids. CDR3 amino acids: CASSLGSSGNTEAFF. As DNA, the CDR3 is TGTGCCAGCAGCTTAGGGTCTAGCGGGAACACTGAAGCTTTCTTT. Combining the CDR3 with reference TRBV7-9 and TRBJ1-1 gives the whole variable domain DTGVSQNPRHKITKRGQNVTFRCDPISEHNRLYWYRQTLGQGPEFLTYFQNEAQLEKSRLLSDRFSAERPKGSFSTLEIQRTEQGDSAMYLCASSLGSSGNTEAFFGQGTRLTVV.

This clone came up once. The chain recombines TRBV14 with TRBJ1-4; 10 nucleotides match TRBD1. The J segment lost 12 bases and the V segment lost 4 bases, leaving 11 bases of the junction unmatched. The CDR3 length is 15 residues. Germline V lookup: CDR1 SGHDN, CDR2 FVKESK. CDR3 DNA: TGTGCCAGCAGCCGTGTCGGGACAGGGGATTGGGAACTGTTTTTT. Protein sequence: CASSRVGTGDWELFF.

J is TRBJ2-2 and V is TRBV18, with 16 bases identical to TRBD2. From germline, CDR1 is KGHSH and CDR2 LQKENI. This CDR3 region has 18 residues. The junction had 5 bases not matched to a gene; V was cut back by 3 bases and J by 4 bases. The CDR3 here is CASSPGLAGGPSTGELFF. For the CDR3, the DNA is TGTGCCAGCTCACCGGGACTAGCGGGAGGGCCGAGCACCGGGGAGCTGTTTTTT.

V usage is TRBV19 and J usage is TRBJ2-7, with 7 bases lining up with TRBD1. CDR1 and CDR2 (germline): LNHDA, SQIVND (reference sequence). The CDR3 is made up of 16 amino acids. V shed 0 bases and J 4 bases; nucleotides not matched to a gene: 9. CDR3 in DNA: TGTGCCAGTAGTATAGATCTTGGGACAGTCGCTTACGAGCAGTACTTC. The encoded protein is CASSIDLGTVAYEQYF. Filled out from reference TRBV19 and TRBJ2-7, the complete variable domain reads DGGITQSPKYLFRKEGQNVTLSCEQNLNHDAMYWYRQDPGQGLRLIYYSQIVNDFQKGDIAEGYSVSREKKESFPLTVTSAQKNPTAFYLCASSIDLGTVAYEQYFGPGTRLTVT.

The rearrangement links TRBV10-2 to TRBJ1-1; 8 nucleotides align to TRBD1. The CDR3 spans 13 residues. After removal of 3 bases from V and 10 bases from J, the junction contained 7 bases not matched to a gene. Germline lookup yields CDR1 WSHSY and CDR2 SAAADI. The CDR3 region is CASSDLDREGAFF. As DNA, the CDR3 is TGCGCCAGCAGTGACCTGGACAGGGAGGGAGCTTTCTTT.

V gene TRBV21-1 combines with J gene TRBJ1-5. TRBV21-1 corresponds to a pseudogene. The CDR3 spans 11 residues. In DNA, the CDR3 is TGTGCCAGCAGCACCCTCCGGCCCCAGCATTTT. Residues: CASSTLRPQHF.

This clone was observed once. The J gene is TRBJ1-1, the V gene TRBV3-1 (or the pseudogene TRBV3-2); perhaps TRBD1 as D (5 bases). The CDR3 has 15 residues. The V and J ends lost 5 bases and 5 bases respectively, with 18 bases between them. CDR1 is LGHDT, CDR2 YNNKEL, per germline (reference sequence). The CDR3 DNA sequence: TGTGCCAGCAGCACCAGGACGGGGGTGGTGACTGAAGCTTTCTTT. Amino acids: CASSTRTGVVTEAFF.

The chain is built from TRBV2 and TRBJ2-1; TRBD2 matches 7 bases. The V and J ends lost 6 bases and 6 bases, in that order; junction bases with no gene match: 14. Germline V gives CDR1 SNHLY, CDR2 FYNNEI. The CDR3 is 16 amino acids. The CDR3 nucleotides read TGTGCCAGCAGGGCTTACCCCGGGACTAATTTCAATGAGCAGTTCTTC. Residues: CASRAYPGTNFNEQFF.

This chain connects TRBV5-4 to TRBJ2-2; D possibly corresponds to TRBD2 (5 bases). The CDR3 consists of 17 residues. Germline CDR1 SGHNT, CDR2 YYREEE (reference sequence). V was trimmed by 0 bases and J by 6 bases, leaving 18 bases between them. CDR3 sequence (DNA): TGTGCCAGCAGCTTGGGTCCCCGGGCGGGTGTATCCGGGGAGCTGTTTTTT. It yields the protein CASSLGPRAGVSGELFF. The full variable domain, rest sourced from reference TRBV5-4 and TRBJ2-2, is ETGVTQSPTHLIKTRGQQVTLRCSSQSGHNTVSWYQQALGQGPQFIFQYYREEENGRGNFPPRFSGLQFPNYSSELNVNALELDDSALYLCASSLGPRAGVSGELFFGEGSRLTVL.

The J gene is TRBJ2-3, the V gene TRBV30; D is perhaps TRBD1 (5 bases). The CDR3 totals 14 residues. Trimming shortened V by 0 bases and J by 9 bases, and 16 bases separated the two germline ends. The germline V gene encodes CDR1 GTSNPN and CDR2 SVGIG (reference sequence). The CDR3 sequence is CAWSVGGLAGTQYF. DNA of the CDR3: TGTGCCTGGAGTGTAGGTGGTCTCGCAGGGACGCAGTATTTT. Full variable domain (rest looked up from reference TRBV30 and TRBJ2-3): SQTIHQWPATLVQPVGSPLSLECTVEGTSNPNLYWYRQAAGRGLQLLFYSVGIGQISSEVPQNLSASRPQDRQFILSSKKLLLSDSGFYLCAWSVGGLAGTQYFGPGTRLTVL.

The chain carries TRBV4-1 and TRBJ2-7; 9 positions match TRBD2. Germline loops: CDR1 MGHRA, CDR2 YSYEKL. The CDR3 covers 17 residues. The V and J ends lost 2 bases and 0 bases, in that order; junction bases with no gene match: 8. The CDR3 spells CASSQLSSGVSSYEQYF. The DNA of the CDR3 is TGCGCCAGCAGCCAATTGTCTAGCGGGGTAAGCTCCTACGAGCAGTACTTC.

For this clone: A junction end diverges from the germline sequence, so it may reflect a read error. The chain employs TRBV2 and TRBJ1-1, with D tentatively TRBD1 (6 bases). The CDR3 spans 13 residues. Germline CDR1 reads SNHLY; CDR2 reads FYNNEI. CDR3 protein: CASSPDSPMEAFF. CDR3 in DNA: TGTGCCAGCAGCCCGGACAGCCCGATGGAAGCTTTTTTT.

CDR3 region: CASIYPGIIYEQYF. In nucleotides, the CDR3 is TGTGCCAGCATTTATCCAGGGATTATCTACGAGCAGTACTTC. The rearrangement links TRBV2 to TRBJ2-7; TRBD1 is a possible D gene (5 bases). The germline V gene has CDR1 SNHLY and CDR2 FYNNEI. V was shortened by 7 bases and J by 3 bases, with 16 bases between the two germline ends. The CDR3 length is 14 residues.

This clone was recorded once. V is TRBV27 and J is TRBJ2-2; D may be TRBD2 (5 bases). The ends were cut back, 6 bases at V and 4 bases at J, with 18 bases in the middle. The CDR3 consists of 16 residues. Germline loops: CDR1 MNHEY, CDR2 SMNVEV (reference sequence). CDR3 protein: CASRLGGGLSTGELFF. The CDR3 region has the DNA TGTGCCAGCAGACTTGGTGGCGGACTTAGCACCGGGGAGCTGTTTTTT.

The chain recombines TRBV28 with TRBJ1-1; D not resolved. This CDR3 contains 13 residues. V lost 8 bases to trimming and J lost 6 bases, with 16 bases between them. Looked up from germline, CDR1 is MDHEN and CDR2 is SYDVKM. The CDR3 sequence is CASYTTGRAEAFF. DNA for the CDR3: TGTGCCAGCTATACTACCGGGAGGGCTGAAGCTTTCTTT.

About this clone: In the same sample, other DNA sequences code for this CDR3. The V call is TRBV6-5, the J call TRBJ1-1; a possible D gene is TRBD1 (5 bases). CDR3 length: 15 residues. Germline V gives CDR1 MNHEY, CDR2 SVGAGI. The germline V and J ends were trimmed by 0 bases and 5 bases, with 13 bases remaining between them. The CDR3 coding sequence is TGTGCCAGCAGTTACTCTATTCAGGGCGGTACTGAAGCTTTCTTT. It is translated as CASSYSIQGGTEAFF.

This clone was recorded once. This rearrangement joins TRBV6-5 to TRBJ1-2; possible D gene TRBD1, 6 bases. Germline V gene data show CDR1 as MNHEY and CDR2 as SVGAGI. This CDR3 is 13 amino acids long. Trimming took off 7 bases at V and 5 bases at J, with 14 bases between the two ends. CDR3 region: CASIRSQGYGYTF. For the CDR3, the DNA is TGTGCCAGCATCAGGAGCCAGGGGTATGGCTACACCTTC.

The genes are TRBV10-3 and TRBJ2-5; D possibly corresponds to TRBD2 (5 bases). Germline CDR1 ENHRY, CDR2 SYGVKD. This CDR3 has 16 residues. The V gene lost 2 bases and the J gene lost 2 bases, with 15 bases spanning the gap. The CDR3 bases are TGTGCCATCAGTGAGACCCTGTTAGCGAAGCAAGAGACCCAGTACTTC. Encoded protein: CAISETLLAKQETQYF.

CDR3 protein: CASTGGFDEKLFF. The DNA of the CDR3 is TGTGCCAGCACAGGAGGGTTCGATGAAAAACTGTTTTTT. This chain connects TRBV2 to TRBJ1-4, with no clear D. The CDR3 extends over 13 amino acids. CDR1 and CDR2 (germline): SNHLY, FYNNEI. The V and J ends lost 7 bases and 6 bases respectively, with 12 bases between them. The complete variable domain, with remaining parts taken from reference TRBV2 and TRBJ1-4, reads EPEVTQTPSHQVTQMGQEVILRCVPISNHLYFYWYRQILGQKVEFLVSFYNNEISEKSEIFDDQFSVERPDGSNFTLKIRSTKLEDSAMYFCASTGGFDEKLFFGSGTQLSVL.

This chain connects TRBV7-8 to TRBJ1-5; 10 bases agree with TRBD1. The length of the CDR3 is 15 residues. Germline V gene lookup returns CDR1 SGHVS and CDR2 FQNEAQ. V trimming: 1 base; J trimming: 4 bases; junction bases outside the gene matches: 1. This CDR3 reads CASSLGQGANQPQHF. As DNA, the CDR3 is TGTGCCAGCAGCTTAGGACAGGGGGCGAATCAGCCCCAGCATTTT.

This chain links TRBV4-3 with TRBJ2-1, with D perhaps matching TRBD2 (5 bases). The CDR3 is 14 residues long. CDR1 is LGHNA and CDR2 is YSLEER in the germline V gene. V lost 3 bases to trimming and J lost 7 bases, with 13 bases between them. This CDR3 reads CASSQVGSENEQFF. In nucleotides, the CDR3 is TGCGCCAGCAGCCAGGTTGGTAGCGAAAATGAGCAGTTCTTC.

The chain couples TRBV18 to TRBJ1-5; TRBD1 might be the D (5 bases). CDR1 is KGHSH, CDR2 LQKENI, per germline. The CDR3 contains 14 residues. Trimming cost V 3 bases and J 7 bases, with 13 bases left between them. The CDR3 sequence: CASSPTGAGQPQHF. The CDR3 nucleotides read TGTGCCAGCTCACCTACTGGGGCAGGGCAGCCCCAGCATTTT.

The chain couples TRBV10-3 to TRBJ1-4; TRBD1 agrees at 9 bases. In germline, CDR1 is ENHRY, CDR2 SYGVKD. V lost 11 bases, J lost 6 bases, and 13 bases stayed unmatched. The length of the CDR3 is 15 residues. CDR3 sequence: CASAPRGQGHEKLFF. CDR3 nucleotides: TGTGCCTCGGCGCCTAGGGGACAGGGACATGAAAAACTGTTTTTT.

This chain joins TRBV5-8 and TRBJ1-6; TRBD1 agrees at 9 bases. In germline, CDR1 is SGHTS, CDR2 YDEGEE. Germline trimming cut 0 bases from V and 8 bases from J; bases unmatched to any gene: 3. The CDR3 consists of 15 residues. DNA for the CDR3: TGTGCCAGCAGCTTGGAGACAGGGGGGGATTCACCCCTCCACTTT. Its protein is CASSLETGGDSPLHF.

The chain joins TRBV7-9 to TRBJ1-2; D gene unclear. This CDR3 region has 15 residues. V shed 3 bases and J shed 4 bases, with 15 bases lying between them. Looked up from germline, CDR1 is SEHNR and CDR2 is FQNEAQ (reference sequence). As DNA, the CDR3 is TGTGCCAGCAGCTTGGGAGGCCAACGGGGCTATGGCTACACCTTC. This translates into CASSLGGQRGYGYTF.

This chain uses TRBV20-1 with TRBJ1-2; the D is unclear. Between the trimmed V and J ends, which lost 3 bases and 0 bases, there was a span of 5 bases. Germline CDR1 DFQATT, CDR2 SNEGSKA (reference sequence). The CDR3 covers 12 residues. DNA of the CDR3: TGCAGTGCTAGTTACTCTAACTATGGCTACACCTTC. This encodes CSASYSNYGYTF.

V usage is TRBV2 and J usage is TRBJ1-2; D is uncertain. This CDR3 spans 12 amino acids. The V gene's germline CDR1 is SNHLY and CDR2 FYNNEI. V was cut by 2 bases and J by 4 bases, with 5 bases left in between. The CDR3 is CASSEIIYGYTF. In nucleotides, the CDR3 is TGTGCCAGCAGTGAAATAATCTATGGCTACACCTTC.

This chain links TRBV9 with TRBJ2-1; D ambiguous. V lost 1 base, J lost 8 bases, and 13 bases lay in between. The CDR3 runs to 14 residues. CDR1 and CDR2 from the germline V gene are SGDLS and YYNGEE. The CDR3 loop is CASSVTQFRDEQFF. The CDR3 DNA reads as TGTGCCAGCAGCGTAACCCAGTTTCGGGATGAGCAGTTCTTC. The whole variable domain, remainder taken from reference TRBV9 and TRBJ2-1, is DSGVTQTPKHLITATGQRVTLRCSPRSGDLSVYWYQQSLDQGLQFLIQYYNGEERAKGNILERFSAQQFPDLHSELNLSSLELGDSALYFCASSVTQFRDEQFFGPGTRLTVL.

This chain connects TRBV6-5 to TRBJ1-1; the D is unclear. The germline gives CDR1 MNHEY, CDR2 SVGAGI. V dropped 2 bases and J dropped 0 bases, with 13 bases sitting between them. The CDR3 covers 16 residues. Here the CDR3 DNA reads TGTGCCAGCAGTTACAAGGAGGGTACGGTGAACACTGAAGCTTTCTTT. Amino acids: CASSYKEGTVNTEAFF.

The chain employs TRBV29-1 and TRBJ2-7, with TRBD2 as a possible D gene (6 bases). Germline CDR1 and CDR2: SQVTM and ANQGSEA. There are 13 residues in the CDR3. With 6 bases removed from V and 3 bases from J, the gap between germline ends came to 15 bases. CDR3 amino acids: CSVAWRGNYEQYF. Written as DNA, the CDR3 is TGCAGCGTGGCCTGGCGGGGAAACTACGAGCAGTACTTC.